Listed below are T cell receptor beta chains from one sample, sequenced in a study of CD8 T cells in ankylosing spondylitis. MiXCR, run by TCRdb on the 5' RACE reads, gives a single entry per CDR3 protein. Of about 400,000 distinct CDR3 sequences detected, roughly 22% appear once; the ten largest clones hold about 12%. The material sequenced was blood, either unsorted or a sorted T cell fraction (not recorded which). Receptor source: a male donor with ankylosing spondylitis or in good health (not recorded which). CDR3s include the opening cysteine and the closing phenylalanine or tryptophan. The order of the fields is clone size, V gene, J gene, D gene, CDR3 DNA, CDR3 protein. A D gene is named only where the DNA matches it firmly. Size is stated for part of the rows, as once, few or many counts, or as a class when the clone is expanded.

abundance: .
v_gene: TRBV5-1
j_gene: TRBJ2-2
d_gene: .
CDR3nt: TGCGCCAGCAGCTTAAAAGGGGAACCCGGGGAGCTGTTTTTT
CDR3aa: CASSLKGEPGELFF

abundance: .
v_gene: TRBV29-1
j_gene: TRBJ1-2
d_gene: .
CDR3nt: TGCAGCGTTGTACAGTCTAACTATGGCTACACCTTC
CDR3aa: CSVVQSNYGYTF

abundance: .
v_gene: TRBV7-2
j_gene: TRBJ2-7
d_gene: .
CDR3nt: TGTGCCAGCAGCCCCTATCGGGGGCTGGGGTACGAGCAGTACTTC
CDR3aa: CASSPYRGLGYEQYF

abundance: few
v_gene: TRBV5-6
j_gene: TRBJ2-1
d_gene: TRBD2
CDR3nt: TGTGCCAGCAGCTTGGGTTTGCGGGGGGGTTGGAATGAGCAGTTCTTC
CDR3aa: CASSLGLRGGWNEQFF

abundance: few
v_gene: TRBV12-3/TRBV12-4
j_gene: TRBJ1-5
d_gene: .
CDR3nt: TGTGGCGTGGGGGATAGCAATCAGCCCCAGCATTTT
CDR3aa: CGVGDSNQPQHF

abundance: .
v_gene: TRBV6-5
j_gene: TRBJ2-5
d_gene: TRBD1
CDR3nt: TGTGCCAGCAGTTACGAGGACAGGGGTCGAGAGACCCAGTACTTC
CDR3aa: CASSYEDRGRETQYF

abundance: few
v_gene: TRBV6-5
j_gene: TRBJ2-3
d_gene: TRBD2
CDR3nt: TGTGCCAGCAGTTACACGCAAGCGGGACTCACAGATACGCAGTATTTT
CDR3aa: CASSYTQAGLTDTQYF

abundance: .
v_gene: TRBV12-3/TRBV12-4
j_gene: TRBJ2-5
d_gene: .
CDR3nt: TGTGCCAGCAGTTTATTGGTACAAGAGACCCAGTACTTC
CDR3aa: CASSLLVQETQYF

abundance: .
v_gene: TRBV4-1
j_gene: TRBJ2-7
d_gene: .
CDR3nt: TGCGCCAGCAGCCAAGGCACACCTCGCTCCTACGAGCAGTACTTC
CDR3aa: CASSQGTPRSYEQYF

abundance: many
v_gene: TRBV29-1
j_gene: TRBJ2-7
d_gene: .
CDR3nt: TGCAGCGCTAGTGACAGACCTGATGAGCAGTACTTC
CDR3aa: CSASDRPDEQYF

abundance: .
v_gene: TRBV24-1
j_gene: TRBJ2-5
d_gene: TRBD1
CDR3nt: TGTGCCACCAGTGATCACAGGGGGCAGGAGACCCAGTACTTC
CDR3aa: CATSDHRGQETQYF

abundance: .
v_gene: TRBV3-1
j_gene: TRBJ2-3
d_gene: .
CDR3nt: TGTGCCAGCAGCCAAGGCGGGTTGGTAGAGCTTGGAGGAACAGATAGGCAGTATTTT
CDR3aa: CASSQGGLVELGGTDRQYF

abundance: .
v_gene: TRBV6-6
j_gene: TRBJ1-1
d_gene: .
CDR3nt: TGTGCCAGCGGTCCCCGGTGGTCTGACGCTTTCTTT
CDR3aa: CASGPRWSDAFF

abundance: few
v_gene: TRBV10-3
j_gene: TRBJ2-1
d_gene: TRBD2
CDR3nt: TGTGCCTTCAGGACTAGCTCGAGCAATGAGCAGTTCTTC
CDR3aa: CAFRTSSSNEQFF

abundance: many
v_gene: TRBV12-3/TRBV12-4
j_gene: TRBJ2-2
d_gene: .
CDR3nt: TGTGCCAGCAGTTCCGTCGGCACCGGGGAGCTGTTTTTT
CDR3aa: CASSSVGTGELFF

abundance: .
v_gene: TRBV29-1
j_gene: TRBJ2-3
d_gene: TRBD2
CDR3nt: TGCAGCATCCGTAGCGGGGGGTTTTCAGATACGCAGTATTTT
CDR3aa: CSIRSGGFSDTQYF

abundance: .
v_gene: TRBV7-9
j_gene: TRBJ2-5
d_gene: TRBD1
CDR3nt: TGTGCCAGCAGCAAGCCGGGACAGGGGGATGAGACCCAGTACTTC
CDR3aa: CASSKPGQGDETQYF

abundance: .
v_gene: TRBV6-1
j_gene: TRBJ2-1
d_gene: .
CDR3nt: TGTGCCAGCAGTCTCCTGGGGACGTTATCCAATGAGCAGTTCTTC
CDR3aa: CASSLLGTLSNEQFF

abundance: few
v_gene: TRBV29-1
j_gene: TRBJ2-3
d_gene: .
CDR3nt: TGCAGCGTTGAAGATCCGGGCCTACTGGATACGCAGTATTTT
CDR3aa: CSVEDPGLLDTQYF

abundance: few
v_gene: TRBV3-1
j_gene: TRBJ2-2
d_gene: .
CDR3nt: TGTGCCAGCAGCCCGTATCCAGTTACCGGGGAGCTGTTTTTT
CDR3aa: CASSPYPVTGELFF

abundance: .
v_gene: TRBV12-3/TRBV12-4
j_gene: TRBJ2-3
d_gene: TRBD2
CDR3nt: TGTGCCAGCAGCCTGGGAGCGGGGCACCCAACAGATACGCAGTATTTT
CDR3aa: CASSLGAGHPTDTQYF

abundance: .
v_gene: TRBV12-3/TRBV12-4
j_gene: TRBJ1-6
d_gene: TRBD1
CDR3nt: TGTGCCAGCAGGGGGGACAGGGGGCTGAATTCACCCCTCCACTTT
CDR3aa: CASRGDRGLNSPLHF

abundance: .
v_gene: TRBV20-1
j_gene: TRBJ2-7
d_gene: TRBD1
CDR3nt: TGCAGTGCTAGAGATTTCAGGGGGTTCAGCTCCTACGAGCAGTACTTC
CDR3aa: CSARDFRGFSSYEQYF

abundance: .
v_gene: TRBV4-1
j_gene: TRBJ2-3
d_gene: .
CDR3nt: TGCGCCAGCAGCCCAGTAGGGGGGGCGCTAGGAGATACGCAGTATTTT
CDR3aa: CASSPVGGALGDTQYF